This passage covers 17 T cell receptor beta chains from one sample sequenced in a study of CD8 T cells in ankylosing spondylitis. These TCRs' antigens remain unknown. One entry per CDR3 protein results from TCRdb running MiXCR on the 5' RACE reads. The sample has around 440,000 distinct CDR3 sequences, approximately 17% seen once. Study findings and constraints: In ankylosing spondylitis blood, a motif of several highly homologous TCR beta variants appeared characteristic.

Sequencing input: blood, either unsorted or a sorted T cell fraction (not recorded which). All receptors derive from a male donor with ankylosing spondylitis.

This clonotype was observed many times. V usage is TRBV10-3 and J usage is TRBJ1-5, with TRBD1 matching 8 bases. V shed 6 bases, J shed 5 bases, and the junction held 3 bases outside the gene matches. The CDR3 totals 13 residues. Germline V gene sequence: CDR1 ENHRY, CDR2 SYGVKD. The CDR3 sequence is CAISGQGDQPQHF. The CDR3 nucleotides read TGTGCCATCAGCGGACAGGGCGATCAGCCCCAGCATTTT.

CDR3 loop: CASSYSGTSLIRFF. The CDR3 DNA reads TGTGCCAGCAGCTATTCCGGGACTAGTTTAATTCGGTTCTTC. V is TRBV7-3 and J is TRBJ2-1, with 8 bases identical to TRBD2. In germline, CDR1 is SGHTA, CDR2 FQGTGA. After removal of 4 bases from V and 15 bases from J, the junction contained 14 bases not matched to a gene. The CDR3 loop spans 14 amino acids.

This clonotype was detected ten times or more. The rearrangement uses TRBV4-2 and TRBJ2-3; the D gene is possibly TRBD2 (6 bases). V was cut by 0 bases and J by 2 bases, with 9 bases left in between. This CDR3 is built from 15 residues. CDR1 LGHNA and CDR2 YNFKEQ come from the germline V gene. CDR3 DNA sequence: TGTGCCAGCAGCCAAGATGGGGGGAACACAGATACGCAGTATTTT. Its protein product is CASSQDGGNTDTQYF.

CDR3 sequence reads: CASTRGPGEQYF. The CDR3 DNA is TGTGCCAGCACCAGGGGGCCTGGAGAGCAGTACTTC. V gene TRBV7-2 combines with J gene TRBJ2-7, with 8 bases lining up with TRBD1. The CDR3 sequence is 12 residues long. V lost 7 bases, J lost 7 bases, and 6 bases stayed unmatched. Germline V gives CDR1 SGHTA, CDR2 FQGNSA. The whole variable domain, remainder taken from reference TRBV7-2 and TRBJ2-7, is GAGVSQSPSNKVTEKGKDVELRCDPISGHTALYWYRQSLGQGLEFLIYFQGNSAPDKSGLPSDRFSAERTGGSVSTLTIQRTQQEDSAVYLCASTRGPGEQYFGPGTRLTVT.

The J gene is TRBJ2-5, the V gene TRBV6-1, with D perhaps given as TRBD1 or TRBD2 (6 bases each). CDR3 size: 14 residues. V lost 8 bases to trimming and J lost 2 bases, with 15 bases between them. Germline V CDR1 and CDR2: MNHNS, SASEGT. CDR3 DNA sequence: TGTGCCAGCGGAAAGGCGGGACAACAAGAGACCCAGTACTTC. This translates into CASGKAGQQETQYF.

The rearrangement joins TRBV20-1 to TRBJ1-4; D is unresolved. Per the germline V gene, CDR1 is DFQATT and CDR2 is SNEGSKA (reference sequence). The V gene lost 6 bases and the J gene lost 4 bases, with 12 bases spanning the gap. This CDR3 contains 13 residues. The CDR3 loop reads CSARVGINEKLFF. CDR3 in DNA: TGCAGTGCCCGGGTGGGGATTAATGAAAAACTGTTTTTT.

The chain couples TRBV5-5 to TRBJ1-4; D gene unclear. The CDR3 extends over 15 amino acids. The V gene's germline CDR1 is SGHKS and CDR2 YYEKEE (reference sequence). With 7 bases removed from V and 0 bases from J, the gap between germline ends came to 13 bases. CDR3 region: CASSGPPATNEKLFF. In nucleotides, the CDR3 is TGTGCCAGCTCCGGGCCACCCGCAACTAATGAAAAACTGTTTTTT.

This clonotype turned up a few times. CDR3 in amino acids: CASSLATSGALEQYF. CDR3 sequence (DNA): TGTGCCAGCAGCTTAGCCACTAGCGGGGCCCTCGAGCAGTACTTC. This chain connects TRBV7-9 to TRBJ2-7; 10 bases map to TRBD2. The CDR3 totals 15 residues. V lost 0 bases and J lost 6; bases outside the gene matches: 5. Germline CDR1 reads SEHNR; CDR2 reads FQNEAQ (reference sequence).

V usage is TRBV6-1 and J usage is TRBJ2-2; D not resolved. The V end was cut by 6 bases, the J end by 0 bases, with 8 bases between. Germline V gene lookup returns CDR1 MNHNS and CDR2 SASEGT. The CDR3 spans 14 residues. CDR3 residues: CASRDHANTGELFF. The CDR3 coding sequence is TGTGCCAGCAGGGATCACGCGAACACCGGGGAGCTGTTTTTT.

As DNA, the CDR3 is TGTGCCAGCAGTGCGGGGTTGCAGCCCCAGCATTTT. Protein: CASSAGLQPQHF. The gene calls are TRBV6-1 and TRBJ1-5, with D unclear. The CDR3 loop spans 12 amino acids. Germline V gene data show CDR1 as MNHNS and CDR2 as SASEGT. The V gene lost 4 bases and the J gene lost 7 bases, with 8 bases spanning the gap.

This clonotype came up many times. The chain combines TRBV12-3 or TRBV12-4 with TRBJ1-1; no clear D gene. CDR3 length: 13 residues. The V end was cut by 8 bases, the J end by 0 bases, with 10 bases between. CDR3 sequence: CASATQMNTEAFF. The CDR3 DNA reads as TGTGCCAGCGCAACTCAAATGAACACTGAAGCTTTCTTT.

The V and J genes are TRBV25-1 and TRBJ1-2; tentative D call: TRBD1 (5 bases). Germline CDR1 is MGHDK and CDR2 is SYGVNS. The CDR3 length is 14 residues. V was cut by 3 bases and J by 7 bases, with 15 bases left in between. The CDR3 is CASSDWGRVVGYTF. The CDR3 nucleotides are TGTGCCAGCAGTGATTGGGGCAGGGTGGTTGGCTACACCTTC.

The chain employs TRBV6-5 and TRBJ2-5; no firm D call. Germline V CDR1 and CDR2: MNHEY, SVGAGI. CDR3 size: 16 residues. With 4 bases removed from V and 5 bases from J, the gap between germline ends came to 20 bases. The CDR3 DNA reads TGTGCCAGCAGTTCACAGTTGGGTCGGCTAAGGGAGACCCAGTACTTC. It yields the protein CASSSQLGRLRETQYF.

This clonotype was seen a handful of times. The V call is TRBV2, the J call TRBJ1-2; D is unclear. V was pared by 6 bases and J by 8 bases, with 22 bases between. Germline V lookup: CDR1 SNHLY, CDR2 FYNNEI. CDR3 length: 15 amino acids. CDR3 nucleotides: TGTGCCAGCAGAGCCCTCAAGGGAGGCATGTACGGCTACACCTTC. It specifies CASRALKGGMYGYTF.

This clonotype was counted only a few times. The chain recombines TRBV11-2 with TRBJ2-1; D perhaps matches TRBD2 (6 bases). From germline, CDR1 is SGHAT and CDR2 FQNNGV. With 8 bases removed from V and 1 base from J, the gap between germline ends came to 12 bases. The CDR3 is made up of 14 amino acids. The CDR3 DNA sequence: TGTGCCAGCGGGCGGAGCGGGTCCTACAATGAGCAGTTCTTC. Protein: CASGRSGSYNEQFF.

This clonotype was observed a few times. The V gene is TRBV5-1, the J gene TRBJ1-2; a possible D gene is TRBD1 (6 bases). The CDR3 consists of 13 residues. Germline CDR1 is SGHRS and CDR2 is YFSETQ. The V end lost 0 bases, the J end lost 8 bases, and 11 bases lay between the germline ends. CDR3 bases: TGCGCCAGCAGCTTGGTGGCAGGGGAAGGCTACACCTTC. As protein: CASSLVAGEGYTF. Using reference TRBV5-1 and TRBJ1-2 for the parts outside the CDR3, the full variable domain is KAGVTQTPRYLIKTRGQQVTLSCSPISGHRSVSWYQQTPGQGLQFLFEYFSETQRNKGNFPGRFSGRQFSNSRSEMNVSTLELGDSALYLCASSLVAGEGYTFGSGTRLTVV.

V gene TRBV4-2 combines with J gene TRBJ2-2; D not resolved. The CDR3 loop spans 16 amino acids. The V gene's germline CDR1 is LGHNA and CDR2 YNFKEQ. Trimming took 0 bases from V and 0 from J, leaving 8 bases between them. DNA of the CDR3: TGTGCCAGCAGCCAAGAATTCAGGACGAACACCGGGGAGCTGTTTTTT. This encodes CASSQEFRTNTGELFF.